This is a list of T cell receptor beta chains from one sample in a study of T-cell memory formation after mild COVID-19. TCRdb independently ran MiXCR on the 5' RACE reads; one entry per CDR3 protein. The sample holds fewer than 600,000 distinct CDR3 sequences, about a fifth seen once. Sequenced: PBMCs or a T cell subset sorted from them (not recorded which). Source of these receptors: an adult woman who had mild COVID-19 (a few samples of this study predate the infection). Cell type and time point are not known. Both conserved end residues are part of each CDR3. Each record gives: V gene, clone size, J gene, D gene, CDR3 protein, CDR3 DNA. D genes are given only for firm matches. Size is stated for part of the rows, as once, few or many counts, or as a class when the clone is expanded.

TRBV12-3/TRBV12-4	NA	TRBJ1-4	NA	CASSLDRALEKLFF	TGTGCCAGCAGTTTAGACAGGGCCCTTGAAAAACTGTTTTTT
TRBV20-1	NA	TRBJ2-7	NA	CSARDREQYF	TGCAGTGCTAGAGATAGGGAGCAGTACTTC
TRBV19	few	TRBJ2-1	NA	CASSLLGAGNNEQFF	TGTGCCAGTAGTTTATTAGGGGCAGGGAACAATGAGCAGTTCTTC
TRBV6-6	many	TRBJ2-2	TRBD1	CASSGQGYTGELFF	TGTGCCAGCAGCGGACAGGGGTACACCGGGGAGCTGTTTTTT
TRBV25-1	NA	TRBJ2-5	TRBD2	CASSHGRGVETQYF	TGTGCCAGCAGCCACGGGAGGGGGGTAGAGACCCAGTACTTC
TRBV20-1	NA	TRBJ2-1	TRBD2	CSGTSGSGGYNEQFF	TGCAGTGGTACTAGCGGGAGCGGGGGCTACAATGAGCAGTTCTTC
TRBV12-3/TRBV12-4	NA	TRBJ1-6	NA	CASSQRVPPLHF	TGTGCCAGCAGTCAAAGGGTGCCACCCCTCCACTTT
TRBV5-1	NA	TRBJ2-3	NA	CASSVRPTDTQYF	TGCGCCAGCAGCGTCAGACCGACAGATACGCAGTATTTT
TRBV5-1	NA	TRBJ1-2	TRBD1	CASSPGTGPLGYTF	TGCGCCAGCAGCCCCGGGACAGGCCCCTTAGGCTACACCTTC
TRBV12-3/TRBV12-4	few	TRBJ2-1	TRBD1	CASSWVRGLNEQFF	TGTGCCAGCAGTTGGGTCAGGGGGCTGAATGAGCAGTTCTTC
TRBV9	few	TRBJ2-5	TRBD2	CASSVTSGGSLETQYF	TGTGCCAGCAGCGTTACTAGCGGGGGATCTCTGGAGACCCAGTACTTC
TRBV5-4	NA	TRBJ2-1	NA	CASSFGGGAHGYNEQFF	TGTGCCAGCAGCTTTGGAGGGGGGGCCCACGGTTACAATGAGCAGTTCTTC
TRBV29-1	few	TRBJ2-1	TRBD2	CSVEARGGYNEQFF	TGCAGCGTTGAAGCGCGGGGGGGATACAATGAGCAGTTCTTC
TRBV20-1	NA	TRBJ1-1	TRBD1	CSARPRGLVNTEAFF	TGCAGTGCTAGACCGAGGGGGCTCGTGAACACTGAAGCTTTCTTT
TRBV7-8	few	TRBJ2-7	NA	CASSRLATSYEQYF	TGTGCCAGCAGCCGTCTAGCAACCTCCTACGAGCAGTACTTC
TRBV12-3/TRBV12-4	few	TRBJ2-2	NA	CASSFFIPPAGELFF	TGTGCCAGCAGTTTTTTCATTCCCCCCGCCGGGGAGCTGTTTTTT
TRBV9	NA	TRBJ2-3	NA	CASSAWLQGTDTQYF	TGTGCCAGCAGCGCATGGCTACAAGGCACAGATACGCAGTATTTT
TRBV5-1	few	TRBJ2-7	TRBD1	CASSPGQLTYEQYF	TGCGCCAGCAGCCCGGGACAGCTAACCTACGAGCAGTACTTC
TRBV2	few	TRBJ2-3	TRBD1	CASRETGGRDTDTQYF	TGTGCCAGCAGGGAGACAGGGGGCCGGGATACAGATACGCAGTATTTT
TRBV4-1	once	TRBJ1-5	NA	CASSRAQGQPQHF	TGCGCCAGCAGCCGGGCACAGGGCCAGCCCCAGCATTTT
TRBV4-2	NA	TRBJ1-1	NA	CASSPTTPPRTGTEAFF	TGTGCCAGCAGCCCGACCACACCCCCAAGGACGGGGACTGAAGCTTTCTTT
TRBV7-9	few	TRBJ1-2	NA	CASSRGTPRNYGYTF	TGTGCCAGCAGCCGTGGGACACCGAGGAACTATGGCTACACCTTC
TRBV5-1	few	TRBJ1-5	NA	CASSLAGTQPQHF	TGCGCCAGCAGCTTGGCAGGGACCCAGCCCCAGCATTTT
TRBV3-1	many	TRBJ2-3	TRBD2	CASSPTSGSTDTQYF	TGTGCCAGCTCCCCAACTAGCGGGAGCACAGATACGCAGTATTTT
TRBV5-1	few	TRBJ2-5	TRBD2	CASSPAGGLREETQYF	TGCGCCAGCAGCCCAGCGGGAGGTCTGAGGGAAGAGACCCAGTACTTC
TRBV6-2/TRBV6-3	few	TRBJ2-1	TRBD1	CASSSWTGSYNEQFF	TGTGCCAGCAGTTCGTGGACAGGGTCCTACAATGAGCAGTTCTTC
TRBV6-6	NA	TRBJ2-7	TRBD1	CASRPGTVANEQYF	TGTGCCAGCAGGCCCGGGACAGTAGCTAATGAGCAGTACTTC
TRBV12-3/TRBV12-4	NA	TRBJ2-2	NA	CASSLGQGMAGELFF	TGTGCCAGCAGTTTAGGGCAGGGGATGGCCGGGGAGCTGTTTTTT
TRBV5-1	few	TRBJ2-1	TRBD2	CASTQSGSSRNEQFF	TGCGCCAGCACCCAAAGCGGGAGTTCGCGGAATGAGCAGTTCTTC
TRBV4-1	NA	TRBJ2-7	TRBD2	CASSQDREGSEQYF	TGCGCCAGCAGCCAAGATAGGGAGGGCTCCGAGCAGTACTTC
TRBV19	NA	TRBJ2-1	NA	CASSIPGPPLVNEQFF	TGTGCCAGTAGTATACCGGGACCACCTCTAGTCAATGAGCAGTTCTTC
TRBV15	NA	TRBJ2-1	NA	CATSRGRNNEQFF	TGTGCCACGTCCAGGGGTAGGAACAATGAGCAGTTCTTC
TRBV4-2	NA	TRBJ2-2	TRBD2	CASSQATSDTGELFF	TGTGCCAGCAGCCAAGCGACTAGCGACACCGGGGAGCTGTTTTTT
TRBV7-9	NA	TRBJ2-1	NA	CASSFEGGNNEQFF	TGTGCCAGCAGCTTCGAAGGCGGGAACAATGAGCAGTTCTTC
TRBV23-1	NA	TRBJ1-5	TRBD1	CASRAGTGNQPQHF	TGCGCCAGCAGAGCGGGGACAGGGAATCAGCCCCAGCATTTT
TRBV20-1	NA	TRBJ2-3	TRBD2	CSAVPRSGGITTDTQYF	TGCAGTGCAGTACCCCGAAGCGGGGGAATTACCACAGATACGCAGTATTTT
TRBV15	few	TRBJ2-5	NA	CATSTQYQETQYF	TGTGCCACCAGCACGCAATACCAAGAGACCCAGTACTTC
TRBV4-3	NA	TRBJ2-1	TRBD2	CASSQDSAGGPSRYNEQFF	TGCGCCAGCAGCCAAGACTCAGCGGGAGGGCCCTCGAGATACAATGAGCAGTTCTTC
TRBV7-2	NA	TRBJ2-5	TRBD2	CASSPGLAGGHKTQYF	TGTGCCAGCAGCCCAGGACTAGCGGGAGGGCATAAGACCCAGTACTTC
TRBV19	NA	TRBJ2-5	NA	CASSGTFQETQYF	TGTGCCAGTAGTGGGACATTTCAAGAGACCCAGTACTTC
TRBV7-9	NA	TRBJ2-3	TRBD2	CASSLSASGRTDTQYF	TGTGCCAGCAGCTTAAGTGCTAGCGGGAGGACAGATACGCAGTATTTT
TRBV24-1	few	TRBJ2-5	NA	CATSDFSGSETQYF	TGTGCCACCAGTGATTTTTCAGGGTCAGAGACCCAGTACTTC
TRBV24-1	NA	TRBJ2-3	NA	CATSSADSSTDTQYF	TGTGCCACCAGTTCTGCGGACAGTAGCACAGATACGCAGTATTTT
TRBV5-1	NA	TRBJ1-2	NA	CASSLDRRDGYTF	TGCGCCAGCAGCCTAGACAGGCGCGATGGCTACACCTTC
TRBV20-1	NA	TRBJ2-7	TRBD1	CSARYVEGATYEQYF	TGCAGTGCTAGATATGTCGAGGGGGCGACCTACGAGCAGTACTTC
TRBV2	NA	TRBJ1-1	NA	CASSVRVTEAFF	TGTGCCAGCAGTGTGAGAGTCACTGAAGCTTTCTTT
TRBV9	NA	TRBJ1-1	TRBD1	CASSAWGQSNTEAFF	TGTGCCAGCAGCGCGTGGGGACAGAGTAACACTGAAGCTTTCTTT
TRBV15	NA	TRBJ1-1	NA	CATSWLIPRRTEAFF	TGTGCCACCAGCTGGCTTATCCCGCGGCGCACTGAAGCTTTCTTT
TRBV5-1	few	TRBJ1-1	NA	CASSLGGSAEAFF	TGCGCCAGCAGCTTGGGGGGGTCCGCTGAAGCTTTCTTT
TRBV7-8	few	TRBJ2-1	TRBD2	CASSSIPGTRVNEQFF	TGTGCCAGCAGCTCCATCCCCGGGACTAGGGTCAATGAGCAGTTCTTC
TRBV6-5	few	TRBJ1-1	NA	CASSLDSVNTEAFF	TGTGCCAGCAGTCTGGACAGCGTGAACACTGAAGCTTTCTTT